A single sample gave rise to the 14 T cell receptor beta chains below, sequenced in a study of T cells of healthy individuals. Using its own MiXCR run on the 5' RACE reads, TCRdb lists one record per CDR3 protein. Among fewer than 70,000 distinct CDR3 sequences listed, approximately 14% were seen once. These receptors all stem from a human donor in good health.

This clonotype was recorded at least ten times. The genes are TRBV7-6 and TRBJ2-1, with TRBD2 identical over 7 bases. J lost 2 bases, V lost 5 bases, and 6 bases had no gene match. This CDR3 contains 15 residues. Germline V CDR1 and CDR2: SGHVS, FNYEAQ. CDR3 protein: CASSRGGTTYNEQFF. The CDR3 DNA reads TGTGCCAGCAGCCGCGGGGGAACGACCTACAATGAGCAGTTCTTC.

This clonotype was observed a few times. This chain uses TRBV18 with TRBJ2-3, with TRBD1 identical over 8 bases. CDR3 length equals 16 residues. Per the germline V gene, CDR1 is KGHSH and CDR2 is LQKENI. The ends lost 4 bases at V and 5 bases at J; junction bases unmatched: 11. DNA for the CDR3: TGTGCCAGCTCACAAAGTCAATCAGGGGGCGGAGATACGCAGTATTTT. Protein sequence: CASSQSQSGGGDTQYF.

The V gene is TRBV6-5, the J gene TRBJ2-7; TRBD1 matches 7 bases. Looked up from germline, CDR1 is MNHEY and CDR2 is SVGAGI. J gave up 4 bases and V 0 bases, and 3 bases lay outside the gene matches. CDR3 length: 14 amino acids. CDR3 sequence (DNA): TGTGCCAGCAGTTACTCGAACAGGGGATACGAGCAGTACTTC. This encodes CASSYSNRGYEQYF.

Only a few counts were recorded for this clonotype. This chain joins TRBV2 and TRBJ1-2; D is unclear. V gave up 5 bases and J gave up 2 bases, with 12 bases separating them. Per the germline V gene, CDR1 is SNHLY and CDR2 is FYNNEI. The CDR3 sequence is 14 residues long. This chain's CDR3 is CASSKSGPNYGYTF. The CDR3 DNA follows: TGTGCCAGCAGTAAGTCAGGACCCAACTATGGCTACACCTTC. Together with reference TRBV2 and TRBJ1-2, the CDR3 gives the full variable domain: EPEVTQTPSHQVTQMGQEVILRCVPISNHLYFYWYRQILGQKVEFLVSFYNNEISEKSEIFDDQFSVERPDGSNFTLKIRSTKLEDSAMYFCASSKSGPNYGYTFGSGTRLTVV.

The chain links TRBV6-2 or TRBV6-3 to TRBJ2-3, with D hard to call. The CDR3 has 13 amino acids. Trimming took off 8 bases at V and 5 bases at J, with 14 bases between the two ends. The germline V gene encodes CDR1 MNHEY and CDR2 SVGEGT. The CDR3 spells CASPSGFGDTQYF. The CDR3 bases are TGTGCCAGCCCCTCCGGATTTGGAGATACGCAGTATTTT.

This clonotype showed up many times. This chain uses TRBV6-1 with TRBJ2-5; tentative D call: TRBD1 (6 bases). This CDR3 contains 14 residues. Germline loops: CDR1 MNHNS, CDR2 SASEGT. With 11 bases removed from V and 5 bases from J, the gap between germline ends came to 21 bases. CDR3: CAVSRRRGEETQYF. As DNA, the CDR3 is TGTGCCGTCAGTCGTCGCAGGGGTGAGGAGACCCAGTACTTC.

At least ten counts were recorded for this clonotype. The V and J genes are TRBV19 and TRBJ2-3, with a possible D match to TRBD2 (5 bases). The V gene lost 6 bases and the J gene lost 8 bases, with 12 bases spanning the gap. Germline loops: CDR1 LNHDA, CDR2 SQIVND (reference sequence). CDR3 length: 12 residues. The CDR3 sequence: CASSLRAGTQYF. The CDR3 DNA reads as TGTGCCAGTAGCCTACGGGCGGGTACGCAGTATTTT.

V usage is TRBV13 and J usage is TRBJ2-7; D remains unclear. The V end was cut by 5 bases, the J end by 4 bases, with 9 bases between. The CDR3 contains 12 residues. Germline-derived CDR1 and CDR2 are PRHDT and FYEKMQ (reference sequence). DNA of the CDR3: TGTGCCAGCAGCGCCTCGACGTACGAGCAGTACTTC. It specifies CASSASTYEQYF.

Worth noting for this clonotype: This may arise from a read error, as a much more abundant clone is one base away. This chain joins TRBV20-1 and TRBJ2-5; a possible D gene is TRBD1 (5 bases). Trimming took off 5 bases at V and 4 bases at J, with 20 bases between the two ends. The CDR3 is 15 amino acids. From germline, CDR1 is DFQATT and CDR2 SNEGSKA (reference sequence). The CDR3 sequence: CSAPSDKGRGETQYF. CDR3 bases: TGCAGTGCTCCTTCGGACAAGGGGCGCGGAGAGACCCAGTACTTC.

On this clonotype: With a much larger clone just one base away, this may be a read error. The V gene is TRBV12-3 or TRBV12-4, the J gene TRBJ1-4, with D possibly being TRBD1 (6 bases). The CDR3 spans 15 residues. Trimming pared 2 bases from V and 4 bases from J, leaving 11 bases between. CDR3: CASSLYAGDNEKLFF. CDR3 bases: TGTGCCAGCAGTTTATACGCAGGGGATAATGAAAAACTGTTTTTT.

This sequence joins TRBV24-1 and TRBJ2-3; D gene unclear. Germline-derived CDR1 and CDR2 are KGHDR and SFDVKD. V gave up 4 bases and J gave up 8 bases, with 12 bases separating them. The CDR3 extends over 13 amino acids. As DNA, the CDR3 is TGTGCCACCAGTGACCGGACCGCAGGTACGCAGTATTTT. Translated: CATSDRTAGTQYF.

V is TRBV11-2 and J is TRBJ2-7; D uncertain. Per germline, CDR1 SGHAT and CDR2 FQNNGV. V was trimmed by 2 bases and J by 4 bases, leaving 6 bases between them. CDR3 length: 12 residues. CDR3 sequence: CASSLIEYEQYF. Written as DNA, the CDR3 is TGTGCCAGCAGCTTAATCGAGTACGAGCAGTACTTC.

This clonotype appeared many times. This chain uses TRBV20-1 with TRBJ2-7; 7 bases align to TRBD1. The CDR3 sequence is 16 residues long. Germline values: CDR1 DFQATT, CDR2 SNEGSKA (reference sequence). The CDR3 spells CSAYGSEGARTYEQYF. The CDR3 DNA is TGCAGCGCTTACGGAAGTGAGGGGGCACGAACCTACGAGCAGTACTTC.

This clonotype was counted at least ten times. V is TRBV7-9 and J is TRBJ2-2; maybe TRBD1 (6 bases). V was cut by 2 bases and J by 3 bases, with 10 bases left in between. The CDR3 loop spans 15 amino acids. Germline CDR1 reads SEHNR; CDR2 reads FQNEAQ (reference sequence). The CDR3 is CASSLSSGDTGELFF. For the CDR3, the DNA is TGTGCCAGCAGCTTATCATCAGGGGACACCGGGGAGCTGTTTTTT.